This T cell receptor (beta chain) came from a study of CD8 T cells in ankylosing spondylitis. Molecular-barcoded quantitative 5'-RACE produced these TCR beta libraries. Using its own MiXCR run on the 5' RACE reads, TCRdb lists one record per CDR3 protein. Among about 360,000 distinct CDR3 sequences, roughly 14% were seen once, and the ten largest hold about 1.1%. V trimming: 5 bases; J trimming: 6 bases; junction bases outside the gene matches: 3. The CDR3 has 12 residues. Per the germline V gene, CDR1 is SGHTA and CDR2 is FQGNSA. On this clonotype: No antigen is known for it.

Study findings and constraints: There was reportedly significant enrichment of clones that were disease-linked in matched ankylosing spondylitis synovial fluid. Past studies reported some motif variants in reactive arthritis synovial fluid and blood.

The chain uses TRBV7-2 and TRBJ2-7, with 8 nucleotides matching TRBD1. Sequencing was carried out using blood, either unsorted or a sorted T cell fraction (not recorded which). This receptor was taken from a male donor with ankylosing spondylitis or in good health (not recorded which). Here the CDR3 DNA reads TGTGCCAGCAGCAACGGACAGGGCGAGCAGTACTTC. It is translated as CASSNGQGEQYF.